The present entry profiles one T cell receptor beta chain with its context. RNA extraction gave at least 5 micrograms of total RNA per sample. The entry originates in a study of blood T cells in healthy people across ages. Alongside a J-beta primer mix, a sample-barcoded 5' primer served in a second PCR lasting roughly 7 to 12 cycles. TCRdb re-analysed the 5' RACE reads in MiXCR, keeping a single row per CDR3 protein. The sample carries some 1,000,000 distinct CDR3 sequences, approximately 25% recorded once. Germline CDR1 is MNHNY and CDR2 is SVGAGI (reference sequence). CDR3 length equals 15 residues. The ends lost 2 bases at V and 4 bases at J; junction bases unmatched: 4. Separately, the same data were catalogued under a study of T cells of mothers and their children. That source reports: Every microgram of extracted RNA entered cDNA synthesis, roughly 1.5 ug per 15 ul.

This rearrangement joins TRBV6-6 to TRBJ1-4, with 7 nucleotides matching TRBD1. The sequence was obtained from a girl aged 2-10 years in good health. The sequencing input was blood. The CDR3 region is CASSYGQDGNEKLFF. For the CDR3, the DNA is TGTGCCAGCAGTTACGGACAGGACGGTAATGAAAAACTGTTTTTT.